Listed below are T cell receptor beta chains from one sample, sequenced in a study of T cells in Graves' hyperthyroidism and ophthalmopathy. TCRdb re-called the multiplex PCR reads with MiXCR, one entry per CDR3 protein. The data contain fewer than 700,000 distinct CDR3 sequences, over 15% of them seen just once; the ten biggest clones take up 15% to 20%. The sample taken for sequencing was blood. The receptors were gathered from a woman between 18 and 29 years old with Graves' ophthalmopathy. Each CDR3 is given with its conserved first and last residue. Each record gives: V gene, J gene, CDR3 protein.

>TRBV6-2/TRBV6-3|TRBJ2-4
CASSLLLSDSLKNIQYF
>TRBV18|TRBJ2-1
CASSPAKSGTGNYNEQFF
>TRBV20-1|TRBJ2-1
CSAPNSGRALNEQFF
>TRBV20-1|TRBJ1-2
CSADSGQTYGYTF
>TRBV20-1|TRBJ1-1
CSARGLTGLTEAFF
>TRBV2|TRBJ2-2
CAGGAGGETGELFF
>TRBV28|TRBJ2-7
CASSPSGPVREQYF
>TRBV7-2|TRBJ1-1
CASSLRAHSNTEAFF
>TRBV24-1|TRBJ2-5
CATSDFREETQYF
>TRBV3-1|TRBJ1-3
CASSQDLSSGNTIYF
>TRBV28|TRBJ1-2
CASSPHTGPNYGYTF
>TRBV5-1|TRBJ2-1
CASSFRDPTFEQFF
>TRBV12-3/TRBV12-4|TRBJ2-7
CASSLQRYEQHF
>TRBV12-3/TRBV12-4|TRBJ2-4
CASSPTGLTKNIQYF
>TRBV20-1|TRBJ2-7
CSAITAGGREGRGEQYF
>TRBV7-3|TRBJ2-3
CASSPTSTDTQYF
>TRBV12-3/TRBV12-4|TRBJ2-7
CASSDRDRVYEQYF
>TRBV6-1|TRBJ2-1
CASSIPREGDNEQFF
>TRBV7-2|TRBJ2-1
CASSLEAGLYNEQFF
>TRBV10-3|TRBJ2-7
CAISKQGATTGHYEQYF
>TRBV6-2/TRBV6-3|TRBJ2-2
CASTPVWEDNGELFF
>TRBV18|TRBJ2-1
CASSPRLAIESNEQFF
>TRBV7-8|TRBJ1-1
CASSLGMGDLEAFF
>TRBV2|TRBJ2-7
CASSLSSGGSGEQYF
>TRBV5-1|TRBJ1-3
CASSEGQGAGGNTIYF
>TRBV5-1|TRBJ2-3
CASSLEGTNGRYF
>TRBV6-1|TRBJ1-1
CASSEKENTEAFF
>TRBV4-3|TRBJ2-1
CASSQAPIRYNEQFF
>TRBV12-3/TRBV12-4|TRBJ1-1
CASSSPGLRKAFF
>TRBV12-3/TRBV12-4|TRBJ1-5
CASSFGGHQPQHF
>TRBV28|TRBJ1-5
CVSSLIGWTGGNQPQHF
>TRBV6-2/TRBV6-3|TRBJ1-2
CASSYSRGLGGYTF
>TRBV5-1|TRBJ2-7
CASSLGQASYEQYF
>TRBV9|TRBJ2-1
CAGSVAGGVSYNEQFF
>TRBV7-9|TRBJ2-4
CASSGSGLAQNIQYF
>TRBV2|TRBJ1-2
CASTEDRGLRNYGYTF
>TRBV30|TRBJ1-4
CACSPGATNEKLFF
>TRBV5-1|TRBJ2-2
CASSLYGGSDTGELFF
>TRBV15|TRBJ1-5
CATSRGDSNQPQHF
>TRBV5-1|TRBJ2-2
CASSQTGGHGELFF
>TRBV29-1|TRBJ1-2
CSVVSGGGYTF
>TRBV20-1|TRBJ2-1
CSARDHPSGRGSYNEQFF